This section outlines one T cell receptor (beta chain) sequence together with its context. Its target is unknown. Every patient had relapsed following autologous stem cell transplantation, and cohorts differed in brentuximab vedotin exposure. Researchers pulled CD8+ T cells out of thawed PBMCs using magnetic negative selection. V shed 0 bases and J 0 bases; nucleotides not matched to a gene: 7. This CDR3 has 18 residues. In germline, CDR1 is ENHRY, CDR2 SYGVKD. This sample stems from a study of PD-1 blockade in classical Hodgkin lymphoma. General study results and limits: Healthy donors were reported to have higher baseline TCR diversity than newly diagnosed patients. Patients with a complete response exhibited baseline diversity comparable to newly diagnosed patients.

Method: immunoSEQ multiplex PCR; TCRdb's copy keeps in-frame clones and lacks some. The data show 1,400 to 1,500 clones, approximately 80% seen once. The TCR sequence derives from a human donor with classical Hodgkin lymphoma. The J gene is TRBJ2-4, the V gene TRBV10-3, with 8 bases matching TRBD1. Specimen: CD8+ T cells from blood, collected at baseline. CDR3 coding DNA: TGTGCCATCAGTGAGTCGGGGCAGGGGGCTCTAGCCAAAAACATTCAGTACTTC. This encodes CAISESGQGALAKNIQYF.